This T cell receptor (beta chain) was profiled in a study of response to subunit inactivated influenza vaccine. CDR1 and CDR2 from the germline V gene are ENHRY and SYGVKD. J gave up 5 bases and V 3 bases, and 6 bases lay outside the gene matches. CDR3 length: 17 amino acids. This clonotype was counted only a few times. TCRdb independently ran MiXCR on the RT-PCR reads; one entry per CDR3 protein. The sample yields 500,000 or so distinct CDR3 sequences, approximately 11% seen once. This specimen consisted of PBMCs from blood, obtained about 40 days after vaccination. The gene calls are TRBV10-3 and TRBJ2-1, with 14 bases fitting TRBD2. The source is a man between 45 and 60 years old who received an inactivated influenza vaccine. CDR3 amino acids: CAISEKGLAGGNNEQFF. CDR3 DNA sequence: TGTGCCATCAGTGAAAAAGGACTAGCGGGGGGAAACAATGAGCAGTTCTTC.